Listed below are T cell receptor beta chains from one sample, sequenced in a study of blood T cells in healthy people across ages. TCRdb analysed the 5' RACE reads with MiXCR anew, one entry per CDR3 protein. The repertoire holds about 1.8 million distinct CDR3 sequences, with roughly 50% as singletons. The sequenced sample was blood. The origin of the receptors is a woman in her forties in good health. Each CDR3 is given with its conserved first and last residue. A D gene is named only where the DNA matches it firmly. Not all rows give a size; the values are once, few, many and, for expanded clones, a class.

d_call j_call clone_size v_call cdr3_aa cdr3_nt
TRBD2 TRBJ2-3 . TRBV4-2 CAGSTTSAGTDTQYF TGTGCCGGCAGTACCACTAGCGCCGGCACGGATACGCAGTATTTT
TRBD2 TRBJ2-3 . TRBV7-2 CASSLDGLAGGRADTQYF TGTGCCAGCAGCTTAGACGGACTAGCGGGGGGTAGGGCAGATACGCAGTATTTT
. TRBJ2-5 . TRBV20-1 CSARAPPARGGETQYF TGCAGTGCTAGAGCCCCCCCGGCCAGGGGAGGAGAGACCCAGTACTTC
. TRBJ1-6 . TRBV20-1 CSARQVGQINSPLHF TGCAGTGCTCGACAGGTCGGACAGATTAATTCACCCCTCCACTTT
. TRBJ1-2 . TRBV29-1 CSVRGVDGYTF TGCAGCGTACGGGGGGTGGATGGCTACACCTTC
TRBD1 TRBJ2-4 few TRBV19 CATRDRKYIQYF TGTGCCACCAGGGACAGGAAGTACATTCAGTACTTC
TRBD2 TRBJ2-1 . TRBV9 CASSVALGLVDNEQFF TGTGCCAGCAGCGTAGCTCTTGGACTAGTGGACAATGAGCAGTTCTTC
TRBD2 TRBJ2-7 . TRBV7-9 CASSPRGGASSYEQYF TGTGCCAGCAGCCCCCGGGGAGGGGCTTCATCCTACGAGCAGTACTTC
. TRBJ2-1 few TRBV15 CATSREGGNEQFF TGTGCCACCAGCAGAGAAGGGGGCAATGAGCAGTTCTTC
. TRBJ1-1 . TRBV14 CASSHVPAEAFF TGTGCCAGCAGCCATGTCCCGGCTGAAGCTTTCTTT
. TRBJ2-7 once TRBV7-9 CASSLYWDKAYEQYF TGTGCCAGCAGCCTTTACTGGGACAAAGCCTACGAGCAGTACTTC
. TRBJ2-5 . TRBV7-9 CASSFPRSETQYF TGTGCCAGCAGCTTCCCCAGAAGCGAGACCCAGTACTTC
. TRBJ2-3 . TRBV7-2 CASSLEGAYKAQYF TGTGCCAGCAGCTTAGAAGGGGCCTATAAGGCGCAGTATTTT
. TRBJ1-2 . TRBV6-1 CASSELRGGNYGYTF TGTGCCAGCAGTGAATTGCGGGGGGGTAACTATGGCTACACCTTC
. TRBJ2-5 . TRBV5-1 CASRGQAAQETQYF TGCGCCAGCAGAGGTCAGGCAGCCCAAGAGACCCAGTACTTC
TRBD1 TRBJ1-2 . TRBV20-1 CSARDPGTGFYGYTF TGCAGTGCTAGAGATCCCGGGACAGGTTTCTATGGCTACACCTTT
TRBD2 TRBJ2-3 many TRBV12-3/TRBV12-4 CASSFGGGATDTQYF TGTGCCAGCAGTTTCGGGGGGGGGGCCACAGATACGCAGTATTTT
. TRBJ2-1 . TRBV15 CATSRDKGGPYNEQFF TGTGCCACCAGCAGAGATAAGGGGGGCCCCTACAATGAGCAGTTCTTC
. TRBJ1-1 . TRBV18 CASSPPGGTSTEAFF TGTGCCAGCTCACCCCCGGGGGGTACGAGCACTGAAGCTTTCTTT
TRBD1 TRBJ2-1 . TRBV6-1 CASSDRTGPGEQFF TGTGCCAGCAGTGATCGGACAGGGCCAGGTGAGCAGTTCTTC
. TRBJ2-5 . TRBV15 CATSRSGDGETQYF TGTGCCACCAGCAGGTCAGGGGATGGGGAGACCCAGTACTTC
. TRBJ2-3 few TRBV4-3 CASSQEGADDTDTQYF TGCGCCAGCAGCCAAGAAGGAGCGGATGACACAGATACGCAGTATTTT
. TRBJ2-3 few TRBV27 CASSPFRADTQYF TGTGCCAGCAGTCCTTTCCGAGCAGATACGCAGTATTTT
. TRBJ1-5 . TRBV5-1 CASSLGTESNQPQHF TGCGCCAGCAGCCTCGGGACGGAGAGCAATCAGCCCCAGCATTTT
. TRBJ2-2 . TRBV29-1 CSTRSGANTGELFF TGCAGCACCCGATCGGGGGCGAACACCGGGGAGCTGTTTTTT
TRBD2 TRBJ2-7 . TRBV3-1 CASSRGEGDYERYF TGTGCCAGCAGCCGCGGGGAAGGGGACTACGAGCGGTACTTC
TRBD2 TRBJ2-3 . TRBV5-1 CASSLGPESGGRGDTQYF TGCGCCAGCAGCTTGGGCCCGGAGAGCGGGGGGCGGGGAGATACGCAGTATTTT
. TRBJ1-6 . TRBV20-1 CSAREGVGNSPLHF TGCAGTGCTAGAGAGGGGGTCGGCAATTCACCCCTCCACTTT
. TRBJ2-5 . TRBV12-3/TRBV12-4 CASSGAGALGETQYF TGTGCCAGCAGCGGCGCCGGGGCTCTAGGAGAGACCCAGTACTTC
. TRBJ1-4 few TRBV20-1 CSAPLGGKLFF TGCAGTGCTCCCCTCGGCGGAAAACTGTTTTTT
TRBD2 TRBJ2-7 few TRBV7-2 CASSPWTSVSYEQYF TGTGCCAGCAGCCCATGGACTAGCGTCTCCTACGAGCAGTACTTC
. TRBJ1-2 few TRBV29-1 CSAEWGSNYGYTF TGCAGCGCTGAGTGGGGGTCTAACTATGGCTACACCTTC
TRBD2 TRBJ2-5 few TRBV11-1 CASSSKPSGGEETQYF TGTGCCAGCAGCTCAAAGCCTAGCGGGGGGGAAGAGACCCAGTACTTC
. TRBJ2-7 few TRBV2 CASSARLGDYEQYF TGTGCCAGCAGTGCGAGGTTAGGGGACTACGAGCAGTACTTC
. TRBJ1-5 few TRBV29-1 CSVWEAPNQPQHF TGCAGCGTCTGGGAGGCCCCCAATCAGCCCCAGCATTTT
. TRBJ2-7 . TRBV2 CATTFQGVSGEQYF TGTGCCACTACGTTTCAGGGAGTGTCGGGCGAGCAGTACTTC
TRBD2 TRBJ2-5 . TRBV7-6 CASSSNPTFRGGSGETQYF TGTGCCAGCAGCTCTAACCCCACCTTTCGGGGGGGATCTGGTGAGACCCAGTACTTC
. TRBJ2-5 . TRBV20-1 CSARGRGWAQETQYF TGCAGTGCTAGAGGGCGAGGGTGGGCCCAAGAGACCCAGTACTTC
TRBD1 TRBJ1-4 few TRBV7-8 CASSSTGETNEKLFF TGTGCCAGCAGCTCGACAGGGGAAACTAATGAAAAACTGTTTTTT
. TRBJ2-5 . TRBV20-1 CSARYLGVQETQYF TGCAGTGCTAGATACTTAGGCGTCCAAGAGACCCAGTACTTC
TRBD1 TRBJ2-3 . TRBV7-2 CASSQQGVMSTDTQYF TGTGCCAGCAGTCAGCAGGGGGTTATGTCAACAGATACGCAGTATTTT
. TRBJ2-7 . TRBV9 CASSGQGRSSYEQYF TGTGCCAGCAGCGGGCAGGGCCGGAGCTCCTACGAGCAGTACTTC
. TRBJ2-7 . TRBV6-1 CASSEGGRGALGYEQYF TGTGCCAGCAGTGAAGGCGGTCGGGGAGCCCTGGGCTACGAGCAGTACTTC
. TRBJ1-6 . TRBV7-2 CASKSNSPLHF TGTGCCAGCAAAAGCAATTCACCCCTCCACTTT
. TRBJ1-2 few TRBV20-1 CSARDPGTGNYGYTF TGCAGTGCTAGAGATCCCGGGACGGGTAACTATGGCTACACCTTC
. TRBJ2-7 . TRBV5-1 CASSLAPAEPNWIYEQYF TGCGCCAGCAGCTTGGCCCCTGCGGAGCCCAATTGGATATACGAGCAGTACTTC
. TRBJ1-4 . TRBV28 CASTPVGGRGEKLFF TGTGCCAGCACCCCCGTCGGGGGCAGGGGTGAAAAACTGTTTTTT
. TRBJ2-1 few TRBV28 CASSLFSEQFF TGTGCCAGCAGTTTATTCAGTGAGCAGTTCTTC
. TRBJ2-7 . TRBV28 CASSLPLPVKPYEQYF TGTGCCAGCAGTTTACCGCTACCAGTTAAGCCGTACGAGCAGTACTTC
. TRBJ1-2 . TRBV6-1 CATFAGQNYGYTF TGTGCCACCTTCGCCGGACAAAACTATGGCTACACCTTC
TRBD1 TRBJ2-1 . TRBV29-1 CSVGMGDRPTYNEQFF TGCAGCGTTGGGATGGGGGACAGACCAACTTACAATGAGCAGTTCTTC
. TRBJ2-4 few TRBV6-5 CAASQGSLKNIQYF TGTGCCGCCTCTCAGGGGTCCCTTAAAAACATTCAGTACTTC
TRBD2 TRBJ2-1 . TRBV20-1 CSGGQTSGGAGEQFF TGCAGCGGGGGCCAGACTAGCGGGGGAGCGGGTGAGCAGTTCTTC
TRBD2 TRBJ2-7 . TRBV6-2/TRBV6-3 CASRGLAYYEQYF TGTGCCAGCCGGGGACTAGCCTACTACGAGCAGTACTTC
. TRBJ1-2 . TRBV18 CASSPPQDNYGYTF TGTGCCAGCTCACCACCCCAGGATAACTATGGCTACACCTTC